This T cell receptor beta chain was captured by sequencing in a study of OX40 agonist ivuxolimab in advanced cancers. Study as a whole: An anti-OX40 (CD134) antibody with agonistic activity, ivuxolimab, was administered to patients. Patients in the trial were receiving intravenous ivuxolimab every 2 weeks, at doses of 0.01 to 10 mg/kg.

Study outcomes and limitations: In the 0.1 to 3.0 mg/kg range, CD4+ and CD8+ blood T cells had expanded clonally by week 6.

The method was immunoSEQ multiplex PCR; TCRdb's version includes in-frame clones alone and lacks a portion of them. This table holds around 54,000 clones, approximately 89% found once. V lost 2 bases to trimming and J lost 2 bases, with 15 bases between them. This CDR3 is built from 15 residues. Germline CDR1 and CDR2: GTSNPN and SVGIG (reference sequence). Points on this clone: The antigen remains unidentified.

This chain joins TRBV30 and TRBJ1-1; the D is unclear. This TCR was sampled from an adult with an advanced solid tumor such as melanoma, head and neck, liver or kidney cancer. Sequenced here: CD4+ or CD8+ T cells sorted from blood, sampled in a trial of the OX40 agonist ivuxolimab. In DNA form, the CDR3 reads TGTGCCTGGAGTACTTCGAGGCGGGAAAACACTGAAGCTTTCTTT. Its translation is CAWSTSRRENTEAFF.